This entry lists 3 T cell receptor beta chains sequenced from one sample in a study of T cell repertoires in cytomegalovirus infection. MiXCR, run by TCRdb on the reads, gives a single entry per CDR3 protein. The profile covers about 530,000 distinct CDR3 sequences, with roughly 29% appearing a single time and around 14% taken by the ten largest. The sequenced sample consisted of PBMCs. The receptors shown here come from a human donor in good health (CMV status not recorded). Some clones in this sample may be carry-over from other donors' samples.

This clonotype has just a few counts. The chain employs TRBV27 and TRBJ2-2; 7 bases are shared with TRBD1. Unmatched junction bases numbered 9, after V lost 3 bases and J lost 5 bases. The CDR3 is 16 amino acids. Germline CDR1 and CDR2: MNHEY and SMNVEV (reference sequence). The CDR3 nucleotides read TGTGCCAGCAGTTTTTTGCAGGGGGTGAGGACCGGGGAGCTGTTTTTT. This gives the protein CASSFLQGVRTGELFF.

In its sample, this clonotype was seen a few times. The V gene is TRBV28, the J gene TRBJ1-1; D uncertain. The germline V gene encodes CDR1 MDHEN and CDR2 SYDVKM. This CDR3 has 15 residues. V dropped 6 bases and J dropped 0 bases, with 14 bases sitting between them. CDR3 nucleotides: TGTGCCAGCAGCTCATTGGATCATCTGAACACTGAAGCTTTCTTT. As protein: CASSSLDHLNTEAFF.

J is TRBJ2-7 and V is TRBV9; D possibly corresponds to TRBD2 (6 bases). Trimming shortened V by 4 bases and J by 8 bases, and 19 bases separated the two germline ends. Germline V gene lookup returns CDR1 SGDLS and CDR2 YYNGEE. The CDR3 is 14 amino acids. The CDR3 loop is CASSPMGGEQKQYF. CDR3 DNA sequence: TGTGCCAGCAGCCCGATGGGGGGAGAACAAAAGCAGTACTTC.